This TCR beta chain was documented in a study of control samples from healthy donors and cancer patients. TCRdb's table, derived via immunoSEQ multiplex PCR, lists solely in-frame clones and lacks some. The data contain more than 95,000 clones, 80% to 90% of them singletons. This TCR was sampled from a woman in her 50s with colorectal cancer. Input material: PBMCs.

The CDR3: CAWSPPRNTEAFF. CDR3 DNA: TGTGCCTGGAGTCCTCCCAGGAACACTGAAGCTTTCTTT. This chain connects TRBV30 to TRBJ1-1; D unresolved. Trimming removed 2 bases from V and 1 base from J, with 8 bases in between. Germline V gene lookup returns CDR1 GTSNPN and CDR2 SVGIG (reference sequence). This CDR3 is built from 13 residues.